Listed here are 22 T cell receptor beta chains from one sample, sequenced in a study of CXCR3-negative and CXCR3-positive naive CD8 T cells. The TRB libraries of cDNA were built by UMI-labeled 5' RACE. TCRdb processed the 5' RACE reads again and assigns one entry to each CDR3 protein, with no DNA. The repertoire table contains fewer than 80,000 distinct CDR3 sequences. The sequenced sample was naive CXCR3- CD8+ T cells from blood. Subset reported: CD45RO-CCR7+CD27+CD95- naive CD8+ T cells lacking CXCR3 (TNR3-). These receptor sequences come from a human donor in good health. Some clones in this sample may be carry-over from other donors' samples.

The chain joins TRBV29-1 to TRBJ2-7; checking the TCRdb D call of TRBD1 is not possible without DNA. The germline gives CDR1 SQVTM, CDR2 ANQGSEA. CDR3 size: 14 residues. This CDR3 is CSAQGAGASYEQYF.

The genes are TRBV7-8 and TRBJ2-2; lacking DNA, the TRBD2 call made by TCRdb goes unchecked. CDR1 and CDR2 (germline): SGHVS, FQNEAQ. This CDR3 contains 15 residues. The CDR3 loop is CASGKAGGPWGELFF.

The V call is TRBV12-3 or TRBV12-4, the J call TRBJ2-1; without DNA, the TCRdb call of TRBD1 cannot be checked. The CDR3 has 14 amino acids. The chain's CDR3 is CASSFSGPPAEQFF.

This chain's CDR3 is CASSLDGAYEQYF. The V and J genes are TRBV13 and TRBJ2-7. Looked up from germline, CDR1 is PRHDT and CDR2 is FYEKMQ (reference sequence). The CDR3 is made up of 13 amino acids.

The chain carries TRBV12-5 and TRBJ2-7; TCRdb returns TRBD1, unconfirmable since there is no DNA. This CDR3 contains 18 residues. Looked up from germline, CDR1 is LGHNT and CDR2 is FRNRAP. CDR3 in amino acids: CASGFSVTGTGETYEQYF.

The rearrangement joins TRBV14 to TRBJ2-2. Germline values: CDR1 SGHDN, CDR2 FVKESK. The CDR3 has 15 residues. The CDR3 here is CASSQVSGNTGELFF.

The chain joins TRBV29-1 to TRBJ2-3; absent DNA, TCRdb's TRBD2 call cannot be checked. The CDR3 covers 14 residues. Per the germline V gene, CDR1 is SQVTM and CDR2 is ANQGSEA. Here the CDR3 reads CSVQGLAGSNTQYF.

This clonotype is identified as medium-sized from frequency. The chain has TRBV27 and TRBJ1-1; the TCRdb D gene call, TRBD1, has no DNA to confirm it. The CDR3 is 16 amino acids. Germline V gene sequence: CDR1 MNHEY, CDR2 SMNVEV (reference sequence). CDR3 region: CASSKTGGWVNTEAFF.

The V gene is TRBV5-4, the J gene TRBJ1-2; TCRdb selects TRBD1, and the lack of DNA leaves this call unchecked. From germline, CDR1 is SGHNT and CDR2 YYREEE (reference sequence). The CDR3 loop spans 14 amino acids. This CDR3 is CAISGHLFTDGYTF.

This chain uses TRBV29-1 with TRBJ1-1; the TRBD1 assignment by TCRdb is unverifiable without DNA. There are 13 residues in the CDR3. Germline V gene sequence: CDR1 SQVTM, CDR2 ANQGSEA. The CDR3 is CSVEGRGLSEAFF. Drawing the rest from reference TRBV29-1 and TRBJ1-1, the complete variable domain is SAVISQKPSRDICQRGTSLTIQCQVDSQVTMMFWYRQQPGQSLTLIATANQGSEATYESGFVIDKFPISRPNLTFSTLTVSNMSPEDSSIYLCSVEGRGLSEAFFGQGTRLTVV.

The CDR3 protein is CATSRDLSASRETQYF. This chain joins TRBV15 and TRBJ2-5. Germline V gene sequence: CDR1 LNHNV, CDR2 YYDKDF (reference sequence). There are 16 residues in the CDR3.

The rearrangement joins TRBV7-2 to TRBJ1-5; TCRdb proposes TRBD1, but this gene call is untestable without DNA. The CDR3 extends over 16 amino acids. The germline CDR1 and CDR2 sequences are SGHTA and FQGNSA. The CDR3: CASSQNGGGNGQPQHF. Complete variable domain (other parts from reference TRBV7-2 and TRBJ1-5): GAGVSQSPSNKVTEKGKDVELRCDPISGHTALYWYRQSLGQGLEFLIYFQGNSAPDKSGLPSDRFSAERTGGSVSTLTIQRTQQEDSAVYLCASSQNGGGNGQPQHFGDGTRLSIL.

V gene TRBV29-1 combines with J gene TRBJ2-1; checking the TCRdb D call of TRBD1 is not possible without DNA. The CDR3 contains 14 residues. CDR1 is SQVTM and CDR2 is ANQGSEA in the germline V gene. The CDR3 loop reads CSTRGGAAYNEQFF.

The CDR3 is CASSFSGGLYEVYEQYF. The V and J genes are TRBV28 and TRBJ2-7; TCRdb lists TRBD1, though no DNA is available to test this call. CDR1 and CDR2 from the germline V gene are MDHEN and SYDVKM. The length of the CDR3 is 17 residues.

The V call is TRBV27, the J call TRBJ2-1; the TCRdb call, TRBD1, lacks DNA for checking. Germline lookup yields CDR1 MNHEY and CDR2 SMNVEV (reference sequence). The CDR3 loop spans 16 amino acids. CDR3: CASSLVQGALINEQFF.

The rearrangement uses TRBV5-1 and TRBJ1-2; with no DNA, the TCRdb D assignment of TRBD1 cannot be verified. CDR1 and CDR2 (germline): SGHRS, YFSETQ. This CDR3 is built from 15 residues. CDR3 residues: CASRPDRGPNYGYTF.

The rearrangement joins TRBV21-1 to TRBJ2-3; TCRdb designates TRBD1, a call that cannot be tested without DNA. TRBV21-1 is flagged as a pseudogene. This CDR3 is built from 14 residues. This chain's CDR3 is CASSLPLLTDTQYF.

The rearrangement joins TRBV7-2 to TRBJ2-1; the TRBD2 assignment by TCRdb is unverifiable without DNA. In germline, CDR1 is SGHTA, CDR2 FQGNSA. The CDR3 has 17 residues. CDR3 in amino acids: CASSLLAVPGLYNEQFF.

This rearrangement joins TRBV20-1 to TRBJ2-7; TCRdb's D call, TRBD1, is unchecked because there is no DNA. The CDR3 is 15 residues long. Germline CDR1 and CDR2: DFQATT and SNEGSKA (reference sequence). Here the CDR3 reads CSAVSDRGISYEQYF.

J is TRBJ1-5 and V is TRBV4-1. Per the germline V gene, CDR1 is MGHRA and CDR2 is YSYEKL. The CDR3 length is 13 residues. The CDR3 loop reads CASSQSIYQPQHF.

V usage is TRBV23-1 and J usage is TRBJ2-7. TRBV23-1 falls under the ORF class, with uncertain function. The CDR3 runs to 16 residues. The CDR3 sequence: CASSQSRVRLSYEQYF.

The chain uses TRBV6-2 or TRBV6-3 and TRBJ1-6; the D call from TCRdb, TRBD1, cannot be confirmed without DNA. The CDR3 has 14 residues. The germline V gene encodes CDR1 MNHEY and CDR2 SVGEGT. The CDR3 reads CASSNGQGSSPLHF.